The 31 T cell receptor beta chains in this list originate from one sample, sequenced in a study of T cell repertoires in ileal Crohn's disease. Generated by immunoSEQ multiplex PCR, the TCRdb table keeps only in-frame clones and is missing some. Of about 17,000 clones listed, 50% to 75% are singletons. Sequenced: ileal tissue. Receptors were obtained from an adult with Crohn's disease.

V is TRBV18 and J is TRBJ2-3; a possible D gene is TRBD2 (6 bases). V was pared by 3 bases and J by 1 base, with 11 bases between. The germline gives CDR1 KGHSH, CDR2 LQKENI. The CDR3 length is 15 residues. The CDR3 region has the DNA TGTGCCAGCTCACCTGGTAGCGGTCGCACAGATACGCAGTATTTT. Amino acid sequence: CASSPGSGRTDTQYF. The entire variable domain, with the rest obtained from reference TRBV18 and TRBJ2-3, is as follows: NAGVMQNPRHLVRRRGQEARLRCSPMKGHSHVYWYRQLPEEGLKFMVYLQKENIIDESGMPKERFSAEFPKEGPSILRIQQVVRGDSAAYFCASSPGSGRTDTQYFGPGTRLTVL.

V is TRBV27 and J is TRBJ1-4; 10 nucleotides align to TRBD1. The length of the CDR3 is 17 residues. Germline loops: CDR1 MNHEY, CDR2 SMNVEV (reference sequence). V lost 8 bases, J lost 8 bases, and 17 bases stayed unmatched. DNA of the CDR3: TGTGCCAGCCGGGGGGGGACAGGGGTATTCCAAAGGGAAAAACTGTTTTTT. Translation gives CASRGGTGVFQREKLFF.

The rearrangement links TRBV5-3 to TRBJ1-5, with TRBD1 matching 11 bases. TRBV5-3 is an ORF, with its function uncertain. This CDR3 is built from 15 residues. V trimming: 4 bases; J trimming: 6 bases; junction bases outside the gene matches: 6. CDR3: CARSVGQGACQPQHF. The CDR3, as DNA: TGTGCCAGAAGCGTCGGACAGGGGGCATGTCAGCCCCAGCATTTT.

This clone was picked up a small number of times. The J gene is TRBJ1-2, the V gene TRBV2; possibly TRBD1 for D (6 bases). Germline CDR1 and CDR2: SNHLY and FYNNEI. The length of the CDR3 is 14 residues. Trimming cost V 8 bases and J 3 bases, with 16 bases left between them. CDR3: CASDVGRGYYGYTF. CDR3 bases: TGTGCCAGCGATGTCGGCAGGGGTTACTATGGCTACACCTTC.

The chain links TRBV28 to TRBJ2-7; 10 bases map to TRBD2. Looked up from germline, CDR1 is MDHEN and CDR2 is SYDVKM. The CDR3 covers 16 residues. The V gene end was trimmed by 8 bases and the J gene end by 1 base; junction bases not matched to a gene: 11. CDR3 loop: CASGIGGLAQSYEQYF. The CDR3 bases are TGTGCCAGCGGAATCGGGGGACTAGCGCAATCCTACGAGCAGTACTTC.

This chain uses TRBV30 with TRBJ2-3; 9 bases line up with TRBD1. The V gene end was trimmed by 4 bases and the J gene end by 1 base; junction bases not matched to a gene: 6. The CDR3 runs to 15 residues. Germline V gene data show CDR1 as GTSNPN and CDR2 as SVGIG (reference sequence). The CDR3: CAWTLTGGGTDTQYF. CDR3 nucleotides: TGTGCCTGGACCCTGACAGGGGGAGGCACAGATACGCAGTATTTT.

In its sample, this clone was seen a few times. The genes are TRBV11-2 and TRBJ2-3, with 7 bases identical to TRBD1. The CDR3 runs to 15 residues. V was clipped by 8 bases and J by 0 bases; unmatched bases: 8. The germline V gene encodes CDR1 SGHAT and CDR2 FQNNGV. The CDR3 loop is CASSRGRSSTDTQYF. The CDR3, as DNA: TGTGCCAGCTCTAGGGGGCGGTCTAGCACAGATACGCAGTATTTT.

The V gene is TRBV27, the J gene TRBJ2-3; 7 bases line up with TRBD2. V lost 7 bases to trimming and J lost 2 bases; unmatched junction nucleotides: 9. The CDR3 has 15 amino acids. The germline V gene encodes CDR1 MNHEY and CDR2 SMNVEV (reference sequence). Here the CDR3 reads CASIPQGLNTDTQYF. CDR3 DNA: TGTGCCAGCATCCCCCAGGGACTAAACACAGATACGCAGTATTTT.

The V call is TRBV4-1, the J call TRBJ1-1, with TRBD1 as a possible D gene (5 bases). V was shortened by 1 base and J by 6 bases, with 15 bases between the two germline ends. Germline CDR1 and CDR2: MGHRA and YSYEKL. The CDR3 length is 15 residues. CDR3 nucleotide sequence: TGCGCCAGCAGCCAAGGTACCAGGGTCTACTCTGAAGCTTTCTTT. Encoded protein: CASSQGTRVYSEAFF.

The chain joins TRBV7-2 to TRBJ1-4; tentatively, D is TRBD1 (6 bases). Germline CDR1 and CDR2: SGHTA and FQGNSA. V dropped 0 bases and J dropped 8 bases, with 13 bases sitting between them. The CDR3 totals 15 residues. The CDR3 DNA follows: TGTGCCAGCAGCTTAGCGGCCAGGGGCGTGGAAAAACTGTTTTTT. This codes for CASSLAARGVEKLFF.

This clone occurred a few times. V is TRBV18 and J is TRBJ1-1, with 7 bases identical to TRBD1. The CDR3 consists of 15 residues. V lost 3 bases, J lost 5 bases, and 9 bases stayed unmatched. Germline-derived CDR1 and CDR2 are KGHSH and LQKENI. CDR3 region: CASSPPDRLGTEAFF. CDR3 sequence (DNA): TGTGCCAGCTCACCCCCGGACAGGTTGGGGACTGAAGCTTTCTTT. Full variable domain (remainder filled in from reference TRBV18 and TRBJ1-1): NAGVMQNPRHLVRRRGQEARLRCSPMKGHSHVYWYRQLPEEGLKFMVYLQKENIIDESGMPKERFSAEFPKEGPSILRIQQVVRGDSAAYFCASSPPDRLGTEAFFGQGTRLTVV.

To note about this clone: Other DNA sequences of this sample code for an identical CDR3. This sequence joins TRBV29-1 and TRBJ2-5, with TRBD2 matching 11 bases. There are 13 residues in the CDR3. Germline V lookup: CDR1 SQVTM, CDR2 ANQGSEA. The V gene end was trimmed by 4 bases and the J gene end by 11 bases; junction bases not matched to a gene: 9. CDR3 amino acids: CSVVLAGGRTQYF. The CDR3 DNA sequence: TGCAGCGTTGTTCTAGCGGGAGGTCGGACTCAGTACTTC.

The chain is built from TRBV5-4 and TRBJ2-1, with TRBD1 matching over 9 bases. Germline loops: CDR1 SGHNT, CDR2 YYREEE (reference sequence). V dropped 4 bases and J dropped 3; count of bases not matched to a gene: 5. The length of the CDR3 is 15 residues. The CDR3 nucleotides are TGTGCCAGCAGCCCGGGACAGGGAAACTACAATGAGCAGTTCTTC. Amino acid sequence: CASSPGQGNYNEQFF.

The chain combines TRBV5-1 with TRBJ2-1, with TRBD2 matching 10 bases. Germline-derived CDR1 and CDR2 are SGHRS and YFSETQ. The trim removed 1 base at V and 5 bases at J, leaving 9 bases unmatched. The CDR3 totals 17 residues. CDR3 amino acids: CASSLSVAGGLNNEQFF. The CDR3 nucleotides are TGCGCCAGCAGCTTGTCGGTAGCGGGAGGTCTAAACAATGAGCAGTTCTTC. Filled out from reference TRBV5-1 and TRBJ2-1, the complete variable domain reads KAGVTQTPRYLIKTRGQQVTLSCSPISGHRSVSWYQQTPGQGLQFLFEYFSETQRNKGNFPGRFSGRQFSNSRSEMNVSTLELGDSALYLCASSLSVAGGLNNEQFFGPGTRLTVL.

This CDR3 is CASTPGQGVWGYTF. In nucleotides, the CDR3 is TGTGCCAGTACCCCGGGACAGGGGGTTTGGGGCTACACCTTC. This chain links TRBV19 with TRBJ1-2, with 11 bases identical to TRBD1. The V gene's germline CDR1 is LNHDA and CDR2 SQIVND (reference sequence). V lost 7 bases, J lost 8 bases, and 9 bases stayed unmatched. The CDR3 is 14 residues long.

This rearrangement joins TRBV18 to TRBJ1-5, with D hard to call. Germline CDR1 and CDR2: KGHSH and LQKENI. V was trimmed by 2 bases and J by 7 bases, leaving 12 bases between them. The CDR3 loop spans 14 amino acids. CDR3 DNA: TGTGCCAGCTCACCAGGAGGGTCGATCCAGCCCCAGCATTTT. Protein: CASSPGGSIQPQHF. Combining the CDR3 with reference TRBV18 and TRBJ1-5 gives the whole variable domain NAGVMQNPRHLVRRRGQEARLRCSPMKGHSHVYWYRQLPEEGLKFMVYLQKENIIDESGMPKERFSAEFPKEGPSILRIQQVVRGDSAAYFCASSPGGSIQPQHFGDGTRLSIL.

The chain has TRBV28 and TRBJ2-7; weak D call: TRBD1 (6 bases). Germline V gene sequence: CDR1 MDHEN, CDR2 SYDVKM. The CDR3 is 14 amino acids. V was trimmed by 6 bases and J by 0 bases, leaving 12 bases between them. CDR3 nucleotides: TGTGCCAGCAGGAGACAGGTTGGCTCCTACGAGCAGTACTTC. This translates into CASRRQVGSYEQYF.

The gene calls are TRBV4-1 and TRBJ2-7, with no clear D. Germline-derived CDR1 and CDR2 are MGHRA and YSYEKL. The CDR3 sequence is 15 residues long. Trimming removed 4 bases from V and 3 bases from J, with 16 bases in between. The CDR3 coding sequence is TGCGCCAGCAGCCTTGCCGTTCAAGCCCGCTACGAGCAGTACTTC. Translating gives CASSLAVQARYEQYF.

The J gene is TRBJ2-1, the V gene TRBV18, with D tentatively TRBD2 (6 bases). There are 16 residues in the CDR3. CDR1 KGHSH and CDR2 LQKENI come from the germline V gene. The ends were cut back, 0 bases at V and 5 bases at J, with 14 bases in the middle. The DNA for the CDR3 is TGTGCCAGCTCACCACCGGGACTCCTTACCAACAATGAGCAGTTCTTC. Encoded protein: CASSPPGLLTNNEQFF. Supplemented by reference TRBV18 and TRBJ2-1, the full variable domain reads NAGVMQNPRHLVRRRGQEARLRCSPMKGHSHVYWYRQLPEEGLKFMVYLQKENIIDESGMPKERFSAEFPKEGPSILRIQQVVRGDSAAYFCASSPPGLLTNNEQFFGPGTRLTVL.

The chain has TRBV5-1 and TRBJ2-5, with D uncertain. The CDR3 contains 16 residues. Trimming took 4 bases from V and 2 from J, leaving 18 bases between them. Germline-derived CDR1 and CDR2 are SGHRS and YFSETQ. CDR3 in amino acids: CASSPGAIDLQETQYF. The CDR3, as DNA: TGCGCCAGCAGCCCCGGCGCAATAGACTTACAAGAGACCCAGTACTTC.

V and J are TRBV4-2 and TRBJ1-2, with D possibly matching TRBD1 (6 bases). This CDR3 contains 13 residues. V shed 6 bases and J shed 2 bases, with 10 bases lying between them. Germline V gene lookup returns CDR1 LGHNA and CDR2 YNFKEQ. The chain's CDR3 is CASRRTENYGYTF. In nucleotides, the CDR3 is TGTGCCAGCAGGCGGACAGAAAACTATGGCTACACCTTC.

The chain couples TRBV7-3 to TRBJ2-7, with 9 positions matching TRBD2. Germline loops: CDR1 SGHTA, CDR2 FQGTGA. This CDR3 is 15 amino acids long. The junction had 6 bases not matched to a gene; V was cut back by 0 bases and J by 6 bases. CDR3 protein: CASSLTAIAGAEQYF. CDR3 DNA sequence: TGTGCCAGCAGCTTAACGGCGATAGCGGGAGCCGAGCAGTACTTC.

This clone was seen a single time. The chain combines TRBV16 with TRBJ2-5, with TRBD2 matching over 11 bases. The V gene's germline CDR1 is KGHSY and CDR2 FQNENV. The length of the CDR3 is 15 residues. V lost 4 bases, J lost 2 bases, and 3 bases stayed unmatched. CDR3 protein: CASSPTSGRQETQYF. CDR3 nucleotides: TGTGCCAGCAGCCCCACTAGCGGGAGACAAGAGACCCAGTACTTC.

The chain has TRBV12-5 and TRBJ2-2, with D uncertain. Germline V gene data show CDR1 as LGHNT and CDR2 as FRNRAP. This CDR3 region has 13 residues. The V end was cut by 0 bases, the J end by 8 bases, with 7 bases between. The CDR3 bases are TGTGCTAGTGGTTTGGTACTCGGGGGGGAGCTGTTTTTT. Residues: CASGLVLGGELFF.

The chain recombines TRBV6-5 with TRBJ1-1; no clear D. V lost 4 bases, J lost 4 bases, and 16 bases lay in between. This CDR3 has 15 amino acids. Germline lookup yields CDR1 MNHEY and CDR2 SVGAGI. The CDR3 DNA is TGTGCCAGCAGTTCCCCTTCCCAGGCAGGCACTGAAGCTTTCTTT. Translated, it gives CASSSPSQAGTEAFF.

The V and J genes are TRBV27 and TRBJ1-1, with a weak D call TRBD1 (5 bases). CDR3 length equals 15 residues. V was pared by 5 bases and J by 4 bases, with 17 bases between. CDR1 is MNHEY, CDR2 SMNVEV, per germline (reference sequence). CDR3 loop: CASSRAYGGGTEAFF. The CDR3 coding sequence is TGTGCCAGCAGTCGGGCGTATGGGGGGGGCACTGAAGCTTTCTTT.

The V call is TRBV27, the J call TRBJ2-1; 14 nucleotides line up with TRBD2. The V segment lost 8 bases and the J segment 5 bases; nucleotides outside the gene matches: 11. The germline V gene has CDR1 MNHEY and CDR2 SMNVEV (reference sequence). This CDR3 is built from 17 residues. The CDR3 region has the DNA TGTGCCAGCCGAAGACTAGCGGGAGGGCAATTAAACAATGAGCAGTTCTTC. Its translation is CASRRLAGGQLNNEQFF.

The rearrangement joins TRBV6-4 to TRBJ2-3; tentatively, D is TRBD1 (5 bases). This CDR3 comprises 14 residues. Germline V gene lookup returns CDR1 MRHNA and CDR2 SNTAGT. Trimming removed 2 bases from V and 4 bases from J, with 10 bases in between. Written as DNA, the CDR3 is TGTGCCAGCAGTGACCAGGGTGTTCCAGATACGCAGTATTTT. It specifies CASSDQGVPDTQYF.

This clone came up a few times. The chain joins TRBV7-8 to TRBJ1-2, with D maybe TRBD1 (5 bases). The V gene lost 1 base and the J gene lost 5 bases, with 11 bases spanning the gap. Germline V lookup: CDR1 SGHVS, CDR2 FQNEAQ. CDR3 length equals 14 residues. For the CDR3, the DNA is TGTGCCAGCAGCTTAGTCCAGGGCCCGTATGGCTACACCTTC. Encoded protein: CASSLVQGPYGYTF. Full variable domain (remainder filled in from reference TRBV7-8 and TRBJ1-2): GAGVSQSPRYKVAKRGQDVALRCDPISGHVSLFWYQQALGQGPEFLTYFQNEAQLDKSGLPSDRFFAERPEGSVSTLKIQRTQQEDSAVYLCASSLVQGPYGYTFGSGTRLTVV.

The chain has TRBV6-5 and TRBJ2-3; D gene uncertain. V lost 6 bases and J 1 base, leaving 14 bases between the germline ends. Germline V gene sequence: CDR1 MNHEY, CDR2 SVGAGI. This CDR3 has 15 residues. CDR3 in DNA: TGTGCCAGCAGGCCTTACTCGCCTGGCACAGATACGCAGTATTTT. It codes for CASRPYSPGTDTQYF.

The chain employs TRBV5-1 and TRBJ2-1, with 15 nucleotides matching TRBD2. This CDR3 comprises 15 residues. V lost 4 bases to trimming and J lost 7 bases; unmatched junction nucleotides: 3. Germline V gene sequence: CDR1 SGHRS, CDR2 YFSETQ. CDR3 DNA: TGCGCCAGCAGCCCTGGGACTAGCGGGAGGAATGAGCAGTTCTTC. Amino acid sequence: CASSPGTSGRNEQFF.